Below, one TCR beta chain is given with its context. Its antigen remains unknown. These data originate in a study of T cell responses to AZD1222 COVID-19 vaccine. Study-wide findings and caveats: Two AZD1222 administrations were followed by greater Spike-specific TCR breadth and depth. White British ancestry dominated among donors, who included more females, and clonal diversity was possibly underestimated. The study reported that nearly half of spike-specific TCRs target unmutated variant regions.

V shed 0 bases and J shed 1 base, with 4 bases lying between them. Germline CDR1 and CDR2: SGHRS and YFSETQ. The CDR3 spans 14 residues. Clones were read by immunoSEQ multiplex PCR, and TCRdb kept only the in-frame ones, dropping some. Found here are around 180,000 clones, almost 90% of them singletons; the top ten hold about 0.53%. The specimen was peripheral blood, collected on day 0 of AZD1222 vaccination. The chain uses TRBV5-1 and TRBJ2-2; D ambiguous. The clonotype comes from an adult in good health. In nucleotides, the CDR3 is TGCGCCAGCAGCTTGGCCAGGAACACCGGGGAGCTGTTTTTT. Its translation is CASSLARNTGELFF.